These 30 T cell receptor beta chains originate from one sample sequenced in a study of T cell responses to AZD1222 COVID-19 vaccine. The protocol was immunoSEQ multiplex PCR, while the TCRdb copy is restricted to in-frame clones and leaves out a portion. Its table records 150,000 or so clones. Material for sequencing was peripheral blood. These receptors all stem from an adult in good health.

J is TRBJ1-2 and V is TRBV4-1; D is uncertain. CDR1 MGHRA and CDR2 YSYEKL come from the germline V gene. The V end was cut by 0 bases, the J end by 7 bases, with 12 bases between. The CDR3 loop spans 14 amino acids. CDR3 amino acids: CASSQDSGVGGYTF. The CDR3 nucleotides read TGCGCCAGCAGCCAAGATTCCGGGGTCGGTGGCTACACCTTC.

The rearrangement links TRBV18 to TRBJ2-5, with 10 bases that match TRBD2. Germline CDR1 KGHSH, CDR2 LQKENI. There are 15 residues in the CDR3. The V gene end was trimmed by 3 bases and the J gene end by 4 bases; junction bases not matched to a gene: 5. CDR3: CASSPISGGTETQYF. The CDR3 DNA is TGTGCCAGCTCACCGATTAGCGGGGGGACAGAGACCCAGTACTTC. Full variable domain (missing parts from reference TRBV18 and TRBJ2-5): NAGVMQNPRHLVRRRGQEARLRCSPMKGHSHVYWYRQLPEEGLKFMVYLQKENIIDESGMPKERFSAEFPKEGPSILRIQQVVRGDSAAYFCASSPISGGTETQYFGPGTRLLVL.

CDR3 residues: CASSSRTGVLLSSGNTIYF. Written as DNA, the CDR3 is TGTGCCAGCAGCTCCCGGACAGGGGTATTACTTAGCTCTGGAAACACCATATATTTT. The genes are TRBV11-2 and TRBJ1-3, with 9 nucleotides matching TRBD1. The junction had 13 bases not matched to a gene; V was cut back by 4 bases and J by 0 bases. The CDR3 is made up of 19 amino acids. CDR1 and CDR2 (germline): SGHAT, FQNNGV.

V and J are TRBV4-3 and TRBJ2-1; 13 bases are a match to TRBD2. Trimming took 5 bases from V and 4 from J; bases not matched to a gene: 2. Germline V CDR1 and CDR2: LGHNA, YSLEER. The CDR3 extends over 15 amino acids. The CDR3 sequence: CASSEGLAGYNEQFF. The CDR3 bases are TGCGCCAGCAGCGAGGGACTAGCGGGGTACAATGAGCAGTTCTTC.

This chain links TRBV9 with TRBJ1-1; the D is unclear. Trimming removed 0 bases from V and 1 base from J, with 10 bases in between. The CDR3 has 15 residues. Germline-derived CDR1 and CDR2 are SGDLS and YYNGEE. The CDR3 bases are TGTGCCAGCAGCGTAGCTCTGACACCGAACACTGAAGCTTTCTTT. Amino acids: CASSVALTPNTEAFF.

The rearrangement uses TRBV2 and TRBJ1-2, with TRBD1 identical over 7 bases. This CDR3 contains 14 residues. Germline lookup yields CDR1 SNHLY and CDR2 FYNNEI. V dropped 7 bases and J dropped 7; count of bases not matched to a gene: 12. The CDR3 is CASKEGRGRRGYTF. The CDR3 nucleotides are TGTGCCAGCAAGGAGGGCAGGGGGAGACGTGGCTACACCTTC.

This chain joins TRBV5-1 and TRBJ1-1, with TRBD1 matching over 10 bases. Germline assignment: CDR1 SGHRS and CDR2 YFSETQ. V trimming: 3 bases; J trimming: 4 bases; junction bases outside the gene matches: 12. This CDR3 spans 17 amino acids. The CDR3 spells CASSSRTGGGVGTEAFF. CDR3 in DNA: TGCGCCAGCAGCTCCCGGACAGGGGGTGGGGTGGGCACTGAAGCTTTCTTT.

The chain carries TRBV27 and TRBJ2-7; D is possibly TRBD2 (5 bases). Germline V gives CDR1 MNHEY, CDR2 SMNVEV (reference sequence). The V gene lost 11 bases and the J gene lost 4 bases, with 18 bases spanning the gap. The CDR3 length is 13 residues. CDR3 nucleotide sequence: TGTGCCCCCCCCCGAGGGTTTGCGTACGAGCAGTACTTC. Protein sequence: CAPPRGFAYEQYF.

The chain joins TRBV20-1 to TRBJ1-3; no firm D call. The V gene lost 3 bases and the J gene lost 2 bases, with 11 bases spanning the gap. The CDR3 extends over 14 amino acids. Per germline, CDR1 DFQATT and CDR2 SNEGSKA (reference sequence). The CDR3: CSASPSQTGNTIYF. Here the CDR3 DNA reads TGCAGTGCTAGTCCATCCCAAACTGGAAACACCATATATTTT.

The chain links TRBV7-2 to TRBJ1-6; 8 bases match TRBD1. Trimming cost V 5 bases and J 5 bases; bases outside gene matches: 8. The CDR3 is 16 amino acids. Germline CDR1 and CDR2: SGHTA and FQGNSA. DNA of the CDR3: TGTGCCAGCAGCCCGCGGACAGGGTGGAATAATTCACCCCTCCACTTT. Translated: CASSPRTGWNNSPLHF.

J is TRBJ2-5 and V is TRBV3-1 (or the pseudogene TRBV3-2), with no clear D. V lost 4 bases and J 2 bases, leaving 14 bases between the germline ends. Per germline, CDR1 LGHDT and CDR2 YNNKEL (reference sequence). This CDR3 has 15 amino acids. The CDR3 reads CASSLAGRIQETQYF. The CDR3 DNA reads TGTGCCAGCAGCCTGGCCGGACGGATTCAAGAGACCCAGTACTTC.

The V and J genes are TRBV28 and TRBJ1-5; 7 nucleotides align to TRBD1. The CDR3 has 14 residues. In germline, CDR1 is MDHEN, CDR2 SYDVKM. The trim removed 1 base at V and 6 bases at J, leaving 3 bases unmatched. CDR3 residues: CASSLYRGSQPQHF. The DNA for the CDR3 is TGTGCCAGCAGTTTATACAGGGGAAGTCAGCCCCAGCATTTT.

V and J are TRBV5-1 and TRBJ2-7; D gene unclear. The CDR3 sequence is 14 residues long. Germline CDR1 and CDR2: SGHRS and YFSETQ. The V and J ends lost 2 bases and 5 bases respectively, with 14 bases between them. This chain's CDR3 is CASSFQPVPNEQYF. CDR3 coding DNA: TGCGCCAGCAGCTTCCAACCAGTCCCCAACGAGCAGTACTTC.

The rearrangement joins TRBV30 to TRBJ1-2; 9 bases line up with TRBD1. The CDR3 sequence is 18 residues long. The V segment lost 1 base and the J segment 8 bases; nucleotides outside the gene matches: 20. Germline loops: CDR1 GTSNPN, CDR2 SVGIG (reference sequence). The CDR3 reads CAWSAPEYRQGEYFGYTF. The CDR3 nucleotides read TGTGCCTGGAGTGCCCCGGAATATAGACAGGGGGAGTATTTCGGCTACACCTTC.

This chain joins TRBV2 and TRBJ1-6, with 8 bases matching TRBD1. Germline assignment: CDR1 SNHLY and CDR2 FYNNEI. This CDR3 has 16 amino acids. Trimming at V came to 5 bases and at J to 5 bases, leaving 8 bases not matched to a gene. As DNA, the CDR3 is TGTGCCAGCAGTTATAGGACAGGGTCAAATAATTCACCCCTCCACTTT. It is translated as CASSYRTGSNNSPLHF.

The chain joins TRBV21-1 to TRBJ1-1; TRBD1, as called in the table, went unchecked against the DNA. TRBV21-1 represents a pseudogene. The CDR3 consists of 19 residues. The CDR3 DNA sequence: TGTGCCAGCAGCCCCCAAGTGACAGGAAGAGTCGGGGTGGACACTGAAGCTTTCTTT. This codes for CASSPQVTGRVGVDTEAFF.

V is TRBV5-6 and J is TRBJ1-1; D unresolved. This CDR3 region has 14 residues. Trimming took 3 bases from V and 6 from J, leaving 15 bases between them. CDR1 SGHDT and CDR2 YYEEEE come from the germline V gene. The CDR3 DNA reads as TGTGCCAGCAGCTGGAGGCTCTCAAGCGCTGAAGCTTTCTTT. Translated: CASSWRLSSAEAFF.

The genes are TRBV7-9 and TRBJ2-5; 9 bases are shared with TRBD2. From germline, CDR1 is SEHNR and CDR2 FQNEAQ (reference sequence). V dropped 1 base and J dropped 1; count of bases not matched to a gene: 4. This CDR3 contains 16 residues. The CDR3 here is CASSLGGRVLQETQYF. The CDR3 region has the DNA TGTGCCAGCAGCTTAGGCGGGAGGGTGCTCCAAGAGACCCAGTACTTC.

V gene TRBV5-1 combines with J gene TRBJ1-1; D unresolved. Germline assignment: CDR1 SGHRS and CDR2 YFSETQ. V shed 1 base and J shed 1 base, with 8 bases lying between them. CDR3 length: 14 amino acids. The CDR3 loop reads CASSLSPGNTEAFF. DNA of the CDR3: TGCGCCAGCAGCTTGTCACCGGGGAACACTGAAGCTTTCTTT. The whole variable domain, filled in from reference TRBV5-1 and TRBJ1-1, reads KAGVTQTPRYLIKTRGQQVTLSCSPISGHRSVSWYQQTPGQGLQFLFEYFSETQRNKGNFPGRFSGRQFSNSRSEMNVSTLELGDSALYLCASSLSPGNTEAFFGQGTRLTVV.

The rearrangement uses TRBV30 and TRBJ1-3, with a weak D call TRBD1 (5 bases). Germline CDR1 and CDR2: GTSNPN and SVGIG (reference sequence). The ends were cut back, 3 bases at V and 4 bases at J, with 13 bases in the middle. CDR3 length: 14 amino acids. The CDR3 nucleotides are TGTGCCTGGAGCGTCCGGAGACAGGGAAACACCATATATTTT. This sequence encodes CAWSVRRQGNTIYF.

V is TRBV5-5 and J is TRBJ2-5, with TRBD1 matching over 12 bases. Germline values: CDR1 SGHKS, CDR2 YYEKEE (reference sequence). The CDR3 is made up of 15 amino acids. Trimming at V came to 3 bases and at J to 2 bases, leaving 2 bases not matched to a gene. CDR3 sequence: CASSWDRGRQETQYF. In DNA form, the CDR3 reads TGTGCCAGCAGCTGGGACAGGGGGCGACAAGAGACCCAGTACTTC.

The rearrangement joins TRBV5-1 to TRBJ2-5, with 10 nucleotides matching TRBD2. The CDR3 spans 17 residues. Germline V lookup: CDR1 SGHRS, CDR2 YFSETQ. Germline trimming cut 4 bases from V and 3 bases from J; bases unmatched to any gene: 12. The CDR3, as DNA: TGCGCCAGCAGCCACGAGCCCGGAGCGGGGGGGAAAGAGACCCAGTACTTC. Residues: CASSHEPGAGGKETQYF.

The genes are TRBV19 and TRBJ1-2, with D maybe TRBD1 (5 bases). The CDR3 is made up of 15 amino acids. The germline gives CDR1 LNHDA, CDR2 SQIVND (reference sequence). Trimming removed 6 bases from V and 1 base from J, with 15 bases in between. The CDR3 sequence: CASRDRGQFNYGYTF. Here the CDR3 DNA reads TGTGCCAGTAGAGATAGGGGCCAATTTAACTATGGCTACACCTTC.

The chain uses TRBV28 and TRBJ1-2; D is unclear. This CDR3 comprises 11 residues. Germline values: CDR1 MDHEN, CDR2 SYDVKM. V lost 6 bases, J lost 4 bases, and 6 bases lay in between. This chain's CDR3 is CASRLAYGYTF. CDR3 bases: TGTGCCAGCAGACTCGCCTATGGCTACACCTTC.

The chain links TRBV4-2 to TRBJ1-6; D is unclear. Deletions cut 2 bases from V and 2 bases from J, with 10 bases between. Germline CDR1 LGHNA, CDR2 YNFKEQ. This CDR3 is built from 16 residues. The CDR3 loop reads CASSQTAAAYNSPLHF. The CDR3 region has the DNA TGTGCCAGCAGCCAAACAGCCGCCGCCTATAATTCACCCCTCCACTTT.

The chain combines TRBV10-3 with TRBJ2-7; D is tentatively TRBD1 or TRBD2 (5 bases each). The V and J ends lost 6 bases and 0 bases respectively, with 9 bases between them. The CDR3 sequence is 13 residues long. Germline V gene sequence: CDR1 ENHRY, CDR2 SYGVKD. Here the CDR3 reads CAIRGDPSYEQYF. In nucleotides, the CDR3 is TGTGCCATCAGGGGGGACCCCTCCTACGAGCAGTACTTC.

The chain employs TRBV2 and TRBJ2-5; 10 bases fit TRBD2. The CDR3 contains 15 residues. With V trimmed by 5 bases and J by 4 bases, 7 bases remained unmatched. Looked up from germline, CDR1 is SNHLY and CDR2 is FYNNEI. As DNA, the CDR3 is TGTGCCAGCAGTCCCCCGGGACTAGCGAGAGAGACCCAGTACTTC. Its translation is CASSPPGLARETQYF.

The V and J genes are TRBV9 and TRBJ2-7; D not certain. The germline V gene has CDR1 SGDLS and CDR2 YYNGEE. CDR3 length: 15 amino acids. The V end was cut by 6 bases, the J end by 3 bases, with 19 bases between. The CDR3 DNA reads TGTGCCAGCATCCTTCTTGGACGGGCTCACTACGAGCAGTACTTC. The encoded protein is CASILLGRAHYEQYF.

The CDR3 loop reads CASSQESLVPGTRQFF. For the CDR3, the DNA is TGTGCCAGCAGCCAAGAGTCGTTAGTGCCGGGGACTCGGCAGTTCTTC. The chain recombines TRBV3-1 (or the pseudogene TRBV3-2) with TRBJ2-1; possibly TRBD2 for D (6 bases). From germline, CDR1 is LGHDT and CDR2 YNNKEL (reference sequence). The V gene lost 0 bases and the J gene lost 12 bases, with 21 bases spanning the gap. The CDR3 is 16 amino acids.

The chain combines TRBV7-2 with TRBJ1-1; unclear D gene. CDR3 size: 13 residues. The germline V gene encodes CDR1 SGHTA and CDR2 FQGNSA. V was shortened by 5 bases and J by 1 base, with 8 bases between the two germline ends. The DNA for the CDR3 is TGTGCCAGCAGCCCCACTTCGAACACTGAAGCTTTCTTT. Its protein is CASSPTSNTEAFF.